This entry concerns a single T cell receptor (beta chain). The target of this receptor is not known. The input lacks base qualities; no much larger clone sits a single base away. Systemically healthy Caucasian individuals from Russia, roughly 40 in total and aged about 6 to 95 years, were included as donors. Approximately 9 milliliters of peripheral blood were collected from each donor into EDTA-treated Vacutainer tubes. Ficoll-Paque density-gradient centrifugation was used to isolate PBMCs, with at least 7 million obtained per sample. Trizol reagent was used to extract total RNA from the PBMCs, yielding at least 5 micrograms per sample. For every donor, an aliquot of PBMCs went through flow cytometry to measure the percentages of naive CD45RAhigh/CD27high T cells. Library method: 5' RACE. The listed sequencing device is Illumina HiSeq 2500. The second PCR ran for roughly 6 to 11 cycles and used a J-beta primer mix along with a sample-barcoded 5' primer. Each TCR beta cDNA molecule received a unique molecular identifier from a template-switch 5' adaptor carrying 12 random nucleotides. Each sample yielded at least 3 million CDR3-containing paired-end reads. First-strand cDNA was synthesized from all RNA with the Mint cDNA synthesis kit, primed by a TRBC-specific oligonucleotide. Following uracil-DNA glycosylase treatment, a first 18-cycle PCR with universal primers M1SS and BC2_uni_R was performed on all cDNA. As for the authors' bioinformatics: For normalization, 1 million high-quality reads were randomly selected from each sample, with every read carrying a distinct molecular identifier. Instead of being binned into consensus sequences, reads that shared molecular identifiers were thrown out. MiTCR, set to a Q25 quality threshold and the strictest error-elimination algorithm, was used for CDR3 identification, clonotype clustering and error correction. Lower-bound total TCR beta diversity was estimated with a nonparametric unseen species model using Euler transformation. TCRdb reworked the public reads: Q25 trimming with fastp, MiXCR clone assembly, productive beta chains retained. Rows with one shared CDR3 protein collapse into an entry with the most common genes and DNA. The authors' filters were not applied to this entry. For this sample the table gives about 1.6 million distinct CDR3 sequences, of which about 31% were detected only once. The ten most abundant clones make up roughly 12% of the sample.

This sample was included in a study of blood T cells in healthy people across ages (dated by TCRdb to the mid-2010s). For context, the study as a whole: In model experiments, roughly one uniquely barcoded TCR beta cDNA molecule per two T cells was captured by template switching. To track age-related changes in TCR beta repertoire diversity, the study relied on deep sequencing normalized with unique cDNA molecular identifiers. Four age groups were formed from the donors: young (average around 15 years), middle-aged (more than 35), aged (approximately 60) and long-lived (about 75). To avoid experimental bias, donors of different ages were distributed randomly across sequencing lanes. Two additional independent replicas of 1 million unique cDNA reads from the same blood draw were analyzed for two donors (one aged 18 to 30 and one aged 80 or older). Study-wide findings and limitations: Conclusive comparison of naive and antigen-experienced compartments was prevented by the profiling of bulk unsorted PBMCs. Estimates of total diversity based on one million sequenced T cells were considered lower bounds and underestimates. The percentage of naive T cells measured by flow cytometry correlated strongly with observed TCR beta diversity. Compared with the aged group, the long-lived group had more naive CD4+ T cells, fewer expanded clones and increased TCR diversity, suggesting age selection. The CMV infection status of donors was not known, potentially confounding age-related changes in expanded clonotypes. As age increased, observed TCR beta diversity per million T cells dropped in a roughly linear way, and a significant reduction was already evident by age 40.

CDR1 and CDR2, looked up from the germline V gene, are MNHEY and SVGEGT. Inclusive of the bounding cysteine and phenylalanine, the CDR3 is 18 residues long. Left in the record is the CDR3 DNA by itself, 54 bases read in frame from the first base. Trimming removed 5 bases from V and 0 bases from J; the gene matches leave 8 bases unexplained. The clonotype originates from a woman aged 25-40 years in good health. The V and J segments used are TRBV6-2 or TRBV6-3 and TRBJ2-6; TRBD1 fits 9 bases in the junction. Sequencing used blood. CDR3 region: CASSKGQGMSSGANVLTF. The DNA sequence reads TGTGCCAGCAGTAAGGGACAGGGAATGAGCTCTGGGGCCAACGTCCTGACTTTC.